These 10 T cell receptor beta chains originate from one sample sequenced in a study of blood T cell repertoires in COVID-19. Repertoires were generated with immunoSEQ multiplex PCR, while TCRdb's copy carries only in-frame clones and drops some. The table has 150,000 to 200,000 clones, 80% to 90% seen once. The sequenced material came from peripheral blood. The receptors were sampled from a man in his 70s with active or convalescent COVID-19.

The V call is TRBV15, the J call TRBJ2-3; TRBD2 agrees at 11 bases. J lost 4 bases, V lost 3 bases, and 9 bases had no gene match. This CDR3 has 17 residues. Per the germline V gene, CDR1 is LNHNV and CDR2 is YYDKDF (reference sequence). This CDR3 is CATSREGLAVRADTQYF. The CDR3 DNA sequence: TGTGCCACCAGCAGGGAGGGACTAGCGGTAAGGGCAGATACGCAGTATTTT.

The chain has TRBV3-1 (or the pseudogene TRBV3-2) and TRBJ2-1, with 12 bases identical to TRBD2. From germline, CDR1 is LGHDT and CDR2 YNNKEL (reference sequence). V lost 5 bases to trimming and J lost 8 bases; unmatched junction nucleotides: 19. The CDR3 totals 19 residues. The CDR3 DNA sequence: TGTGCCAGCAGCGGTCTAGATCGACGTCTAGCGGGGGGGCGGGATGAGCAGTTCTTC. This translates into CASSGLDRRLAGGRDEQFF.

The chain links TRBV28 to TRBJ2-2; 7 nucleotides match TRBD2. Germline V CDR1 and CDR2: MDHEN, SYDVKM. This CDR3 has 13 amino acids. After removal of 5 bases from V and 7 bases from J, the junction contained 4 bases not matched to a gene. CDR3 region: CASSDGGFGELFF. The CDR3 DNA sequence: TGTGCCAGCAGTGACGGGGGGTTCGGGGAGCTGTTTTTT.

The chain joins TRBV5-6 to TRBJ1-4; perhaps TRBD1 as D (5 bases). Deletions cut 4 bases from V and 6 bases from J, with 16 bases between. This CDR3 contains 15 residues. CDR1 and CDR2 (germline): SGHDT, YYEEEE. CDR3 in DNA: TGTGCCAGCAGCGCTGGCAGGGTGTTGGATGAAAAACTGTTTTTT. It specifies CASSAGRVLDEKLFF.

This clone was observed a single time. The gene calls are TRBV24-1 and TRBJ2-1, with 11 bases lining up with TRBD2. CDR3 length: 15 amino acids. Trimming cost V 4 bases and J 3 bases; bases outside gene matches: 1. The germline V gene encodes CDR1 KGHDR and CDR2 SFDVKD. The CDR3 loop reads CATSDGLAGYNEQFF. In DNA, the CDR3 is TGTGCCACCAGTGACGGACTAGCGGGCTACAATGAGCAGTTCTTC.

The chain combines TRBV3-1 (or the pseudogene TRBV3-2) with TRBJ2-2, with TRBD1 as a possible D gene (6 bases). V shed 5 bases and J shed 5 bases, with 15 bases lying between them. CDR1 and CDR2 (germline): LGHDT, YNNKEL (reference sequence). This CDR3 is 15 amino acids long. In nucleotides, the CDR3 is TGTGCCAGCAGCACCGGGACAATCTTTACCGGGGAGCTGTTTTTT. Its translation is CASSTGTIFTGELFF.

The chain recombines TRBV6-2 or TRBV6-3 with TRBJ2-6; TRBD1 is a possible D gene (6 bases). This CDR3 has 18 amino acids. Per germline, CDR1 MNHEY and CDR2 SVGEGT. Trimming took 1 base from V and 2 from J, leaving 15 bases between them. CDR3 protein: CASSYLGLGAPGANVLTF. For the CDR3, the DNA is TGTGCCAGCAGTTACTTAGGGCTGGGGGCTCCTGGGGCCAACGTCCTGACTTTC.

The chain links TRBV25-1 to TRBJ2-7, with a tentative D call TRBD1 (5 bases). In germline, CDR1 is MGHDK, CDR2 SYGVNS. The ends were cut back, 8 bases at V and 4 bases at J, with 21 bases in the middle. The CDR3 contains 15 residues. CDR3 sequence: CASRSELGQGYEQYF. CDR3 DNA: TGTGCCAGCCGGAGTGAACTTGGGCAGGGATACGAGCAGTACTTC.

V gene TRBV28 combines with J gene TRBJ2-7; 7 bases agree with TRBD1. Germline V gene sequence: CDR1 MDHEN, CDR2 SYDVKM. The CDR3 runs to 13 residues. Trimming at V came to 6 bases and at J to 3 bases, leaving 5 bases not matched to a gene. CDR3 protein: CASRPQGNYEQYF. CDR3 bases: TGTGCCAGCAGGCCACAGGGGAACTACGAGCAGTACTTC. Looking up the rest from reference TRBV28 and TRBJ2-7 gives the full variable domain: DVKVTQSSRYLVKRTGEKVFLECVQDMDHENMFWYRQDPGLGLRLIYFSYDVKMKEKGDIPEGYSVSREKKERFSLILESASTNQTSMYLCASRPQGNYEQYFGPGTRLTVT.

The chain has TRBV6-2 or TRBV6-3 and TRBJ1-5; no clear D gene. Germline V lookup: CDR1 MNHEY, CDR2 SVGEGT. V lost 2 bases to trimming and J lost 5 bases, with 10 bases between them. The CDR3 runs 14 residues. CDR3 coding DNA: TGTGCCAGCAGTTACGAGCCCCGTTATCAGCCCCAGCATTTT. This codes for CASSYEPRYQPQHF.